What follows describes a single T cell receptor (beta chain). The data originate from a study of cytomegalovirus exposure and HLA in healthy donors. The germline gives CDR1 LNHNV, CDR2 YYDKDF (reference sequence). Trimming pared 1 base from V and 2 bases from J, leaving 9 bases between. The CDR3 runs to 14 residues. PCR amplification relied on 60 Vbeta primers (plus 13 Jbeta primers). Sequencing was performed with immunoSEQ multiplex PCR; in TCRdb, only in-frame clones are kept and a portion is missing. The sample yields roughly 170,000 clones, approximately 82% seen once. Sequencing was performed on PBMCs. The TCR sequence derives from a girl aged 2 to 9 in good health and CMV-seropositive. The V gene is TRBV15, the J gene TRBJ2-7; maybe TRBD2 (6 bases). CDR3 protein: CATSRGPGAYEQYF. The CDR3 coding sequence is TGTGCCACCAGCAGAGGCCCGGGGGCCTACGAGCAGTACTTC.